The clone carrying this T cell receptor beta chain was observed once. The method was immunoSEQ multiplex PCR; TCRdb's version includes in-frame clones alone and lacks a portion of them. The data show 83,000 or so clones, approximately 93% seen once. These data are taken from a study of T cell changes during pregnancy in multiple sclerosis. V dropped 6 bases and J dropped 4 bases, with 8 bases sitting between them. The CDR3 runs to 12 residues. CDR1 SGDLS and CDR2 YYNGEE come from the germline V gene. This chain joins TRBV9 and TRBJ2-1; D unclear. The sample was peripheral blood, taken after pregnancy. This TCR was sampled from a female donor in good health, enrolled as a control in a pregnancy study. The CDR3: CASTSYYNEQFF. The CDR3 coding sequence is TGTGCCAGCACTAGTTATTACAATGAGCAGTTCTTC.